This T cell receptor (beta chain) emerged from a study of radiation and T cells in renal cell carcinoma. Across the study: Nephrectomy followed 15 Gy stereotactic body radiation by 4 weeks.

Time point defined: blood 2 weeks post-SBRT. Treatment denoted: 15 Gy SBRT to primary tumor, nephrectomy 4 weeks later. Only one count was recorded for this clone. TCRdb's table, derived via immunoSEQ multiplex PCR, lists solely in-frame clones and lacks some. This sample has about 130,000 clones; 81% occur once, and the top ten carry 5% to 6.5%. The sequences come from blood, collected from a patient whose treatment included radiotherapy and nephrectomy. This sequence originates from a man in his forties or fifties with renal cell carcinoma.

In nucleotides, the CDR3 is TGTGCCAGCAGCCCGAGCACCGGGACAGGGGGCGCTAGGGGCTACACCTTC. As protein: CASSPSTGTGGARGYTF. V gene TRBV9 combines with J gene TRBJ1-2, with TRBD1 identical over 12 bases. CDR1 is SGDLS and CDR2 is YYNGEE in the germline V gene. After removal of 4 bases from V and 8 bases from J, the junction contained 15 bases not matched to a gene. CDR3 size: 17 residues.